The source of this T cell receptor beta chain is a study of cytomegalovirus exposure and HLA in healthy donors. The donors were in the roughly 120-subject validation cohort, distinct from the approximately 700-subject first cohort. This clone was picked up one time. Repertoires were generated with immunoSEQ multiplex PCR, while TCRdb's copy carries only in-frame clones and drops some. The data contain some 80,000 clones, roughly 95% of them singletons. Trimming removed 0 bases from V and 1 base from J; junction bases left unmatched: 4. Germline V gives CDR1 SGDLS, CDR2 YYNGEE. This CDR3 contains 17 residues.

The source material was PBMCs. This clonotype was obtained from a woman under 30 in good health and CMV-seronegative. V gene TRBV9 combines with J gene TRBJ2-5, with TRBD2 matching 12 bases. As DNA, the CDR3 is TGTGCCAGCAGCGTAGGGGTGACTAGCGGGGGCCAAGAGACCCAGTACTTC. It codes for CASSVGVTSGGQETQYF.